Listed below are T cell receptor beta chains from one sample, sequenced in a study of T cell repertoires in cytomegalovirus infection. Each CDR3 protein is one row after TCRdb ran MiXCR on the reads. Of roughly 300,000 distinct CDR3 sequences listed, over 7.5% are singletons. The sequencing input was PBMCs. These receptors all stem from a human donor in good health (CMV status not recorded). Some clones in this sample may be carry-over from other donors' samples. CDR3s include the opening cysteine and the closing phenylalanine or tryptophan. Fields, in order: D gene, V gene, J gene, clone size, CDR3 DNA, CDR3 protein. D genes are given only for firm matches. Only part of the rows carry a size: once, few, many, or a class if the clone is expanded.

.	TRBV15	TRBJ2-6	few	TGTGCCACCAGCAGAGTGGGAGTGAGCGGGGGGGCCAACGTCCTGACTTTC	CATSRVGVSGGANVLTF
.	TRBV19	TRBJ2-2	.	TGTGCCAGTAGCCCCTCCGGGCCCACCGGGGAGCTGTTTTTT	CASSPSGPTGELFF
.	TRBV4-3	TRBJ1-3	.	TGCGCAGAAGGAGGCTACCCCTCTGGAAACACCATATATTTT	CAEGGYPSGNTIYF
TRBD2	TRBV18	TRBJ2-1	.	TGTGCCAGCTCACCACTCCCGCGCGGACTAGCGGGGGGCACCAATGAGCAGTTCTTC	CASSPLPRGLAGGTNEQFF
.	TRBV7-2	TRBJ1-4	many	TGTGCCAGCAGCTTAGCGGTCGATGAAAAACTGTTTTTT	CASSLAVDEKLFF
.	TRBV7-8	TRBJ1-5	few	TGTGCCAGCAGCTTCCGAGGGTTCGACGATTTTAGTCAGCCCCAGCATTTT	CASSFRGFDDFSQPQHF
.	TRBV6-2/TRBV6-3	TRBJ2-3	.	TGTGCCAGCGCGAGGGGGTTCCCATTCACAGATACGCAGTATTTT	CASARGFPFTDTQYF
.	TRBV9	TRBJ1-1	few	TGTGCCAGCAGCCCGACGCTGGGTCCGAACACTGAAGCTTTCTTT	CASSPTLGPNTEAFF
TRBD1	TRBV7-2	TRBJ2-1	many	TGTGCCAGCAGGGGACAGAATAATTTCAGGAATGAGCAGTTCTTC	CASRGQNNFRNEQFF
.	TRBV2	TRBJ2-3	.	TGTGCCAGCAGTTCCGGACTTTCGAGAGGGACAGATACGCAGTATTTT	CASSSGLSRGTDTQYF
.	TRBV29-1	TRBJ2-1	many	TGCAGCGTCCCAAGAGGGGCAGAGAACTACAATGAGCAGTTCTTC	CSVPRGAENYNEQFF
TRBD2	TRBV6-6	TRBJ2-1	.	TGTGCCAGCCACCTGGGGGGGGCCTACAATGAGCAGTTCTTC	CASHLGGAYNEQFF
.	TRBV24-1	TRBJ2-4	few	TGTGCCACCAGTGGGGGAGACATTCAGTACTTC	CATSGGDIQYF
.	TRBV6-2/TRBV6-3	TRBJ2-7	many	TGTGCCAATACCGGGGGAAGGGAGGACTACGAGCAGTACTTC	CANTGGREDYEQYF
TRBD1	TRBV2	TRBJ1-1	.	TGTGCCAGCAGGGGGATGACAGGGAGGGCTGAAGCTTTCTTT	CASRGMTGRAEAFF
TRBD2	TRBV7-3	TRBJ2-1	few	TGTGCCAGCAGGAGAGACGCGGGGGCCTACAATGAGCAGTTCTTC	CASRRDAGAYNEQFF
.	TRBV28	TRBJ2-2	few	TGTGCCAGCGGCTTGGCTCAACACGGGGAGCTGTTTTTT	CASGLAQHGELFF
TRBD2	TRBV7-2	TRBJ2-3	many	TGTGCCAGCAGCTTAATCGGGGGGGCCAGCACAGATACGCAGTATTTT	CASSLIGGASTDTQYF
.	TRBV6-2/TRBV6-3	TRBJ2-1	many	TGTGCCAGCAGTTACAGGGGCCACAATGAGCAGTTCTTC	CASSYRGHNEQFF
TRBD2	TRBV19	TRBJ2-2	few	TGTGCCAGTAGGCCGGGACTAGCGATCGGGGAGCTGTTTTTT	CASRPGLAIGELFF